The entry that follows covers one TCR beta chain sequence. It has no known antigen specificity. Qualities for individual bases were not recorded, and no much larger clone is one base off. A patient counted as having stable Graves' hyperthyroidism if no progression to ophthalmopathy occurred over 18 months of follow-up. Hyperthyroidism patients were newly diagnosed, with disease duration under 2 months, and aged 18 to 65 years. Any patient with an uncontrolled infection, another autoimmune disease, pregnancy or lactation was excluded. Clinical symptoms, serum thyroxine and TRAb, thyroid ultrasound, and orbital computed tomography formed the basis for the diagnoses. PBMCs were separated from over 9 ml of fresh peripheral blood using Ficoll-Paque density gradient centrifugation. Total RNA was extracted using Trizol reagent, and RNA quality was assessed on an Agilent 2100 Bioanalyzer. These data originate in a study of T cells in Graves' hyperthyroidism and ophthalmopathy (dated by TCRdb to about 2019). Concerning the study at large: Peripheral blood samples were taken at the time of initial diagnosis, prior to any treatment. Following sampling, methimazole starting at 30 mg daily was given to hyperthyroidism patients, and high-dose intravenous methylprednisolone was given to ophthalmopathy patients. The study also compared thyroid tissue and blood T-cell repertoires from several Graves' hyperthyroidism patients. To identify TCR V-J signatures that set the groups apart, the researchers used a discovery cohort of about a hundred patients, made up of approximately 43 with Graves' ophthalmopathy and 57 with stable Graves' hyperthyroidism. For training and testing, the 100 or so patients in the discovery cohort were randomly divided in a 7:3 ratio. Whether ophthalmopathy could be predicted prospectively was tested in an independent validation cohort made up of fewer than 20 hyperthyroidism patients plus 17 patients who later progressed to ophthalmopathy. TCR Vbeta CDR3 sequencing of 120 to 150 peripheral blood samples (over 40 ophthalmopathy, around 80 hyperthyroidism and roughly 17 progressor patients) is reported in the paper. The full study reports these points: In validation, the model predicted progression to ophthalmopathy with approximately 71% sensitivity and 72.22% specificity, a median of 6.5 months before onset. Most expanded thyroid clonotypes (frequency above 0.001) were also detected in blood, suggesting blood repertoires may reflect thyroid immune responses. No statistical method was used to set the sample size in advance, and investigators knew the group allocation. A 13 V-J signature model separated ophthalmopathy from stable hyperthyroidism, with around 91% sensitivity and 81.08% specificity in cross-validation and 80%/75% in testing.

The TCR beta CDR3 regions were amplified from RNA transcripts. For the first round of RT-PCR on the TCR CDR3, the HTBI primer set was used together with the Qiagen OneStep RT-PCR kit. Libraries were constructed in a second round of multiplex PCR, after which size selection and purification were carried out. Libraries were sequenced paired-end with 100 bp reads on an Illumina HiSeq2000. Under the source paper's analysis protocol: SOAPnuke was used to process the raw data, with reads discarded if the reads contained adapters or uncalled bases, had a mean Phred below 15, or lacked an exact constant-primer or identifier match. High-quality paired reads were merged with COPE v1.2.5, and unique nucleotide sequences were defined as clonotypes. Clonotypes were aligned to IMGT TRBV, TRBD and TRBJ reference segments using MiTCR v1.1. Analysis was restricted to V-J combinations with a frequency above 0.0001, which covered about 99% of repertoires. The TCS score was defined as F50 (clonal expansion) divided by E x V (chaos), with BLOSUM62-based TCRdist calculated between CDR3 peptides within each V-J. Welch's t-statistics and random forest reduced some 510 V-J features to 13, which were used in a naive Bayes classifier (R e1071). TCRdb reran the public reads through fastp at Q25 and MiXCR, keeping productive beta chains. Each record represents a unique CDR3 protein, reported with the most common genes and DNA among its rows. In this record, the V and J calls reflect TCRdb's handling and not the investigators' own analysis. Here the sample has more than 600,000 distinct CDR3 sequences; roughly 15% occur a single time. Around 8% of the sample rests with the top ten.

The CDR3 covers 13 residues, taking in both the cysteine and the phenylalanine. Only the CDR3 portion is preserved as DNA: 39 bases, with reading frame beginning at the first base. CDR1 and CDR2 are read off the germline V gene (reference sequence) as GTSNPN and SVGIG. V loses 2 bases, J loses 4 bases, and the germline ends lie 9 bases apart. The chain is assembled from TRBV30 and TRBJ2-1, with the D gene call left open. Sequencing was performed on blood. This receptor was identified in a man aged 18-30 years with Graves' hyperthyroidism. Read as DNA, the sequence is TGTGCCTGGAGTAGGCAGCCTTACAATGAGCAGTTCTTC. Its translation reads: CAWSRQPYNEQFF.